Below, one TCR beta chain is given with its context. Regions amplified from RNA transcripts were the TCR beta CDR3 regions. An initial round of RT-PCR targeting the TCR CDR3 relied on the HTBI primer set. In TCRdb, the multiplex PCR reads were re-called with MiXCR into one record per CDR3 protein. The sample holds under 350,000 distinct CDR3 sequences, around 13% seen once. This sample was included in a study of T cells in Graves' hyperthyroidism and ophthalmopathy. Overall study context: The initial diagnosis was the point when peripheral blood was collected, ahead of any treatment.

Patients showing uncontrolled infection, other autoimmune disease, pregnancy or lactation were ineligible. Diagnostic decisions used clinical symptoms, serum thyroxine and TRAb, thyroid ultrasound and orbital computed tomography. Approximately 10 ml of fresh peripheral blood supplied the PBMCs. The sample was blood. This receptor was identified in a middle-aged woman with Graves' hyperthyroidism.

CDR3 coding DNA: TGCAGTGCTAGAGACGTGACGGGACGTCCCCACGAGCAGTACTTC. This codes for CSARDVTGRPHEQYF. The rearrangement joins TRBV20-1 to TRBJ2-7; the D gene could be TRBD1 or TRBD2 (5 bases each). The V end lost 0 bases, the J end lost 5 bases, and 17 bases lay between the germline ends. The V gene's germline CDR1 is DFQATT and CDR2 SNEGSKA (reference sequence). The length of the CDR3 is 15 residues.